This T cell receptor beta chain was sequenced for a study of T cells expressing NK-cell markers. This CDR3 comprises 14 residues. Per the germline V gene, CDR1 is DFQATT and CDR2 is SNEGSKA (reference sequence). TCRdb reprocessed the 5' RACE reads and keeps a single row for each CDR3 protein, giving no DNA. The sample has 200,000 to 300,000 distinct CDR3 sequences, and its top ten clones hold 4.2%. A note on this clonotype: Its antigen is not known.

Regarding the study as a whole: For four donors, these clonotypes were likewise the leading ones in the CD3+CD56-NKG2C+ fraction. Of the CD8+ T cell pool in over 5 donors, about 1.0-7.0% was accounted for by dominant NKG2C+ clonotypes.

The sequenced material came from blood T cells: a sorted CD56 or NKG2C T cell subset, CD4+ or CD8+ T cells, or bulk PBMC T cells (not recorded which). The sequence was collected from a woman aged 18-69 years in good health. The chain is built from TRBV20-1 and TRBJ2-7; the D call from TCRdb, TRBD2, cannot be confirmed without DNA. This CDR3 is CSASGGRNPYEQYF.